This record concerns one TCR beta chain sequence. The record originates from a study of blood T cell repertoires in COVID-19. Method: immunoSEQ multiplex PCR; TCRdb's copy keeps in-frame clones and lacks some. This table holds 300,000 to 450,000 clones, more than 70% found once. Between the trimmed V and J ends, which lost 10 bases and 3 bases, there was a span of 16 bases. CDR3 length equals 15 residues. Germline loops: CDR1 MNHEY, CDR2 SMNVEV (reference sequence). The chain couples TRBV27 to TRBJ1-6; D uncertain. Sequences were obtained from PBMCs or T cells enriched from blood (not recorded which). This clonotype was sampled from a man aged 35-49 years in a cohort exposed to, infected with or recovered from COVID-19 (not recorded which). The CDR3 region is CATRWGEIYNSPLHF. CDR3 nucleotide sequence: TGTGCCACCCGATGGGGAGAGATCTATAATTCACCCCTCCACTTT.